Below, 31 T cell receptor beta chains from the same sample are listed, as sequenced in a study of vaccination and CD4 T cells after COVID-19. The Oncomine TCR Beta short-read assay sequenced DNA from cultured CD4+ T cells. TCRdb re-called the PCR reads through MiXCR, storing one row per CDR3 protein. The top ten hold 16% of the sample, which has almost 7,500 distinct CDR3 sequences, more than 60% seen once. No antigen has been assigned to these receptors. Noted treatment: 10-day PBMC culture with coronavirus spike peptide pools or control peptides (ViraFEST assay). The specimen was CD4+ T cells from blood, cultured in vitro. All receptors derive from a human donor who had recovered from COVID-19.

This clonotype was detected only once. The J gene is TRBJ2-1, the V gene TRBV11-2, with 7 bases matching TRBD1. Per the germline V gene, CDR1 is SGHAT and CDR2 is FQNNGV. J gave up 8 bases and V 8 bases, and 18 bases lay outside the gene matches. The CDR3 spans 16 residues. For the CDR3, the DNA is TGTGCCAGCCGCCGACAAGGGGGCAAGACCGGGGATGAGCAGTTCTTC. It is translated as CASRRQGGKTGDEQFF.

The chain recombines TRBV24-1 with TRBJ1-2, with D perhaps matching TRBD1 (6 bases). Trimming removed 10 bases from V and 4 bases from J, with 15 bases in between. This CDR3 is 13 amino acids long. Per the germline V gene, CDR1 is KGHDR and CDR2 is SFDVKD. The CDR3 protein is CATADGGAYGYTF. CDR3 in DNA: TGTGCCACTGCAGATGGGGGGGCCTATGGCTACACCTTC.

This chain joins TRBV6-1 and TRBJ2-6; perhaps TRBD1 as D (6 bases). V dropped 6 bases and J dropped 0 bases, with 15 bases sitting between them. CDR1 MNHNS and CDR2 SASEGT come from the germline V gene. The CDR3 spans 17 residues. The CDR3 coding sequence is TGTGCCAGCAGGCAGCTACAGGGAATCTCTGGGGCCAACGTCCTGACTTTC. Protein sequence: CASRQLQGISGANVLTF.

The chain has TRBV19 and TRBJ2-5; TRBD2 matches 7 bases. V shed 6 bases and J 1 base; nucleotides not matched to a gene: 8. The CDR3 spans 15 residues. Germline V CDR1 and CDR2: LNHDA, SQIVND (reference sequence). The CDR3 nucleotides read TGTGCCAGTAGGTCCGGCGGGAGTCTCCAAGAGACCCAGTACTTC. Translation: CASRSGGSLQETQYF.

The V gene is TRBV6-1, the J gene TRBJ2-5; D gene unclear. The V end lost 0 bases, the J end lost 5 bases, and 4 bases lay between the germline ends. Germline CDR1 MNHNS, CDR2 SASEGT. The CDR3 has 12 residues. The CDR3 reads CASSEAGETQYF. CDR3 nucleotide sequence: TGTGCCAGCAGTGAAGCGGGGGAGACCCAGTACTTC.

This clonotype was counted between two and nine times. The rearrangement links TRBV20-1 to TRBJ2-5; D perhaps matches TRBD1 (5 bases). The CDR3 sequence is 21 residues long. Germline CDR1 reads DFQATT; CDR2 reads SNEGSKA (reference sequence). Trimming took off 0 bases at V and 5 bases at J, with 34 bases between the two ends. The chain's CDR3 is CSARDLVSDSTLGAGLETQYF. The CDR3 nucleotides are TGCAGTGCTAGAGATCTTGTCTCCGACAGTACCCTCGGAGCTGGTCTGGAGACCCAGTACTTC.

The chain recombines TRBV28 with TRBJ1-2; possible D gene TRBD1, 5 bases. CDR1 is MDHEN, CDR2 SYDVKM, per germline. The length of the CDR3 is 14 residues. V dropped 1 base and J dropped 4 bases, with 10 bases sitting between them. CDR3 nucleotides: TGTGCCAGCAGTTTATTACCGGGGACCTATGGCTACACCTTC. Its translation: CASSLLPGTYGYTF.

The chain carries TRBV12-3 or TRBV12-4 and TRBJ2-7; no clear D gene. This CDR3 is 14 amino acids long. V lost 6 bases, J lost 2 bases, and 14 bases lay in between. The CDR3 protein is CASSPGRQPYEQYF. The DNA for the CDR3 is TGTGCCAGCAGCCCAGGAAGGCAACCCTACGAGCAGTACTTC.

Points on this clonotype: A much larger clone is a single base away; this may be a read error. This chain connects TRBV28 to TRBJ1-5; perhaps TRBD1 as D (5 bases). Trimming took 11 bases from V and 1 from J, leaving 15 bases between them. CDR1 MDHEN and CDR2 SYDVKM come from the germline V gene. The length of the CDR3 is 14 residues. Here the CDR3 reads CAGTPTASNQPQHF. CDR3 bases: TGTGCCGGCACCCCGACAGCAAGCAATCAGCCCCAGCATTTT.

The rearrangement uses TRBV11-2 and TRBJ2-7, with 9 bases fitting TRBD2. V lost 5 bases and J lost 7; bases outside the gene matches: 15. Germline V gene data show CDR1 as SGHAT and CDR2 as FQNNGV. CDR3 length: 16 residues. CDR3 sequence (DNA): TGTGCCAGCAGCCCCCGGCGGCTAGCGGGACCCCAGGAGCAGTACTTC. This gives the protein CASSPRRLAGPQEQYF.

The J gene is TRBJ1-5, the V gene TRBV19; 8 bases agree with TRBD1. Per the germline V gene, CDR1 is LNHDA and CDR2 is SQIVND (reference sequence). There are 15 residues in the CDR3. The V and J ends lost 5 bases and 1 base, in that order; junction bases with no gene match: 4. CDR3 amino acids: CASSVRTGSNQPQHF. The CDR3 nucleotides are TGTGCCAGTAGTGTCCGGACAGGGAGCAATCAGCCCCAGCATTTT.

Comment on this clonotype: The limits of the CDR3 on the DNA are not certain, so only TCRdb's listed CDR3 is given. This chain connects TRBV7-5 to TRBJ2-1; the DNA was not compared with TRBD2, the D call given in the table. TRBV7-5 is listed as a pseudogene. The CDR3 is 19 residues long, ends included. CDR3 residues: CISVPEARTSGIPYNEQFF.

CDR3 region: CASSQGQGGQPQHF. As DNA, the CDR3 is TGTGCCAGCAGCCAGGGACAGGGAGGTCAGCCCCAGCATTTT. The rearrangement joins TRBV28 to TRBJ1-5; 9 nucleotides align to TRBD1. J gave up 6 bases and V 6 bases, and 6 bases lay outside the gene matches. The CDR3 covers 14 residues. CDR1 and CDR2 from the germline V gene are MDHEN and SYDVKM.

The rearrangement links TRBV6-1 to TRBJ2-3; D gene uncertain. Trimming took off 7 bases at V and 2 bases at J, with 16 bases between the two ends. Per the germline V gene, CDR1 is MNHNS and CDR2 is SASEGT. This CDR3 has 15 residues. This CDR3 reads CASTPSTSVTDTQYF. The CDR3 nucleotides are TGTGCCAGCACACCCAGTACTTCTGTCACAGATACGCAGTATTTT.

This clonotype was counted a few times. V is TRBV7-9 and J is TRBJ1-5, with D perhaps TRBD1 (5 bases). V lost 1 base, J lost 7 bases, and 11 bases lay in between. CDR1 and CDR2 from the germline V gene are SEHNR and FQNEAQ (reference sequence). The CDR3 spans 14 residues. The CDR3 protein is CASSLGAGSQPQHF. As DNA, the CDR3 is TGTGCCAGCAGCTTAGGGGCAGGGTCACAGCCCCAGCATTTT.

V is TRBV6-1 and J is TRBJ1-5, with a weak D call TRBD1 (6 bases). The CDR3 has 14 amino acids. In germline, CDR1 is MNHNS, CDR2 SASEGT. V shed 6 bases and J shed 1 base, with 10 bases lying between them. Written as DNA, the CDR3 is TGTGCCAGCAGCCCTGACAGGAGCAATCAGCCCCAGCATTTT. It translates to CASSPDRSNQPQHF.

This clonotype is medium-sized within its sample. This chain connects TRBV27 to TRBJ2-7, with TRBD1 as a possible D gene (6 bases). V gave up 5 bases and J gave up 4 bases, with 15 bases separating them. The CDR3 totals 14 residues. The germline V gene has CDR1 MNHEY and CDR2 SMNVEV (reference sequence). The CDR3 is CASSPGALLYEQYF. The CDR3, as DNA: TGTGCCAGCAGTCCAGGGGCGCTCCTTTACGAGCAGTACTTC.

This clonotype is categorized as medium-sized. V usage is TRBV27 and J usage is TRBJ1-6; D remains unclear. The CDR3 consists of 15 residues. CDR1 and CDR2 from the germline V gene are MNHEY and SMNVEV (reference sequence). V was clipped by 5 bases and J by 0 bases, with 8 bases between them. The CDR3 here is CASSSRSSYNSPLHF. The CDR3 region has the DNA TGTGCCAGCAGTAGCCGCAGCTCCTATAATTCACCCCTCCACTTT.

The chain recombines TRBV20-1 with TRBJ2-5; weak D call: TRBD1 (5 bases). CDR1 is DFQATT, CDR2 SNEGSKA, per germline (reference sequence). The CDR3 loop spans 14 amino acids. V was shortened by 6 bases and J by 2 bases, with 16 bases between the two germline ends. CDR3 sequence: CSAPDWGLQETQYF. The CDR3 DNA reads as TGCAGTGCCCCGGATTGGGGCCTTCAAGAGACCCAGTACTTC.

The rearrangement joins TRBV7-8 to TRBJ1-2; 10 bases align to TRBD1. V dropped 6 bases and J dropped 3; count of bases not matched to a gene: 10. The CDR3 length is 16 residues. Germline CDR1 and CDR2: SGHVS and FQNEAQ. This CDR3 reads CASSPPVGTGDYGYTF. In nucleotides, the CDR3 is TGTGCCAGCAGTCCCCCCGTCGGGACAGGGGACTATGGCTACACCTTC. The variable domain in full, completed from reference TRBV7-8 and TRBJ1-2, reads GAGVSQSPRYKVAKRGQDVALRCDPISGHVSLFWYQQALGQGPEFLTYFQNEAQLDKSGLPSDRFFAERPEGSVSTLKIQRTQQEDSAVYLCASSPPVGTGDYGYTFGSGTRLTVV.

V usage is TRBV27 and J usage is TRBJ2-5, with D possibly called TRBD1 or TRBD2 (5 bases each). Trimming took 8 bases from V and 10 from J, leaving 23 bases between them. The length of the CDR3 is 14 residues. Germline-derived CDR1 and CDR2 are MNHEY and SMNVEV (reference sequence). CDR3 amino acids: CASRPGTPQEGQYF. The DNA for the CDR3 is TGTGCCAGCCGGCCGGGGACCCCACAAGAAGGCCAGTACTTC.

The chain uses TRBV19 and TRBJ1-1, with D maybe TRBD1 (6 bases). The CDR3 consists of 12 residues. Trimming took 7 bases from V and 6 from J, leaving 12 bases between them. Germline assignment: CDR1 LNHDA and CDR2 SQIVND (reference sequence). CDR3 residues: CASTGAGAEAFF. The CDR3, as DNA: TGTGCCAGTACTGGGGCAGGGGCTGAAGCTTTCTTT.

This rearrangement joins TRBV10-1 to TRBJ1-1, with D unclear. The length of the CDR3 is 10 residues. V shed 6 bases and J shed 11 bases, with 10 bases lying between them. Looked up from germline, CDR1 is WNHNN and CDR2 is SYGVQD (reference sequence). In DNA, the CDR3 is TGCGCCAGCAGGACGGATGGGGCTTTCTTT. Its protein is CASRTDGAFF.

The chain combines TRBV27 with TRBJ1-2; 9 bases match TRBD1. The CDR3 length is 12 residues. Germline CDR1 and CDR2: MNHEY and SMNVEV (reference sequence). With V trimmed by 3 bases and J by 10 bases, 3 bases remained unmatched. CDR3 residues: CASSFGTGSYTF. Here the CDR3 DNA reads TGTGCCAGCAGTTTCGGGACAGGGTCCTACACCTTC.

The CDR3 DNA reads as TGTGCCAGCAGCTTAGATTCGGTGCGGGGGGCGAATGGCTACACCTTC. Translating gives CASSLDSVRGANGYTF. This chain connects TRBV7-2 to TRBJ1-2; the D gene is possibly TRBD1 (6 bases). The CDR3 is made up of 16 amino acids. The ends were cut back, 1 base at V and 6 bases at J, with 18 bases in the middle. Per the germline V gene, CDR1 is SGHTA and CDR2 is FQGNSA.

The chain has TRBV28 and TRBJ2-2; D call uncertain. Between the trimmed V and J ends, which lost 7 bases and 0 bases, there was a span of 9 bases. Germline V gene data show CDR1 as MDHEN and CDR2 as SYDVKM. The CDR3 loop spans 14 amino acids. CDR3: CASNFGTNTGELFF. CDR3 DNA sequence: TGTGCCAGCAATTTCGGCACGAACACCGGGGAGCTGTTTTTT.

This clonotype is a singleton in its sample. The V call is TRBV27, the J call TRBJ2-7; TRBD1 matches 8 bases. This CDR3 has 14 residues. Germline V gene lookup returns CDR1 MNHEY and CDR2 SMNVEV (reference sequence). The V and J ends lost 5 bases and 3 bases, in that order; junction bases with no gene match: 6. The DNA of the CDR3 is TGTGCCAGCAGTAGACAGGGGCGAAGCTACGAGCAGTACTTC. Translation: CASSRQGRSYEQYF.

The table lists this clonotype with a count of one. V gene TRBV6-1 combines with J gene TRBJ2-2; D is uncertain. This CDR3 spans 16 amino acids. Germline-derived CDR1 and CDR2 are MNHNS and SASEGT. V lost 4 bases and J lost 4, with 16 bases in between. The CDR3 sequence is CASSAPRISSTGELFF. Here the CDR3 DNA reads TGTGCCAGCAGTGCGCCACGGATCTCGAGCACCGGGGAGCTGTTTTTT.

CDR3 in amino acids: CASLHIGTGQETQYF. The CDR3 bases are TGTGCCAGTCTCCACATAGGGACGGGACAGGAGACCCAGTACTTC. V and J are TRBV18 and TRBJ2-5; 7 nucleotides align to TRBD1. The length of the CDR3 is 15 residues. CDR1 and CDR2 from the germline V gene are KGHSH and LQKENI. The V gene end was trimmed by 9 bases and the J gene end by 5 bases; junction bases not matched to a gene: 15.

The chain carries TRBV6-5 and TRBJ1-5; D is perhaps TRBD1 (6 bases). Trimming removed 3 bases from V and 1 base from J, with 19 bases in between. Germline V gene sequence: CDR1 MNHEY, CDR2 SVGAGI. There are 18 residues in the CDR3. The CDR3 DNA is TGTGCCAGCAGTTATCAGTGGGGGCAAGGAGGGAGCAATCAGCCCCAGCATTTT. Protein product: CASSYQWGQGGSNQPQHF.

The chain joins TRBV28 to TRBJ2-1; 8 positions match TRBD1. CDR1 and CDR2 from the germline V gene are MDHEN and SYDVKM. V was clipped by 6 bases and J by 0 bases; unmatched bases: 7. The CDR3 is made up of 16 amino acids. The CDR3 spells CASSPTGASSYNEQFF. The CDR3 DNA reads as TGTGCCAGCAGCCCGACAGGGGCAAGCTCCTACAATGAGCAGTTCTTC. The full variable domain, rest sourced from reference TRBV28 and TRBJ2-1, is DVKVTQSSRYLVKRTGEKVFLECVQDMDHENMFWYRQDPGLGLRLIYFSYDVKMKEKGDIPEGYSVSREKKERFSLILESASTNQTSMYLCASSPTGASSYNEQFFGPGTRLTVL.